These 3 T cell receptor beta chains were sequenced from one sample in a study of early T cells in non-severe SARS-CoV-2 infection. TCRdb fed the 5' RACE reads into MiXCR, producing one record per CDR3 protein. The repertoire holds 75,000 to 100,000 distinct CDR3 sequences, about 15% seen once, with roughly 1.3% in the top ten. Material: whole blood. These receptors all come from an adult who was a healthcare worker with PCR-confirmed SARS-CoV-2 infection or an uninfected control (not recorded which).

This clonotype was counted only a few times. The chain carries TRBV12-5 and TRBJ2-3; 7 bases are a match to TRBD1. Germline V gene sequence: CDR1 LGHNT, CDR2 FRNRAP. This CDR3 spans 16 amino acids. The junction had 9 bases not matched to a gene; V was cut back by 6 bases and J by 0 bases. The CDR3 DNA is TGTGCTAGTGGGATGGACAGGACCTTTAGCACAGATACGCAGTATTTT. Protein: CASGMDRTFSTDTQYF.

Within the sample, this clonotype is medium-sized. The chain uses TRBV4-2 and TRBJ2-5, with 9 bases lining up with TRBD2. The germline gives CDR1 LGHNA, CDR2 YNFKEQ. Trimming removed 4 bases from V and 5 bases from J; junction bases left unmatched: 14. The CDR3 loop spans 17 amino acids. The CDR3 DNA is TGTGCCAGCAGCCCGATGAGCGGCGGGGGGGCCAGTGAGACCCAGTACTTC. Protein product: CASSPMSGGGASETQYF.

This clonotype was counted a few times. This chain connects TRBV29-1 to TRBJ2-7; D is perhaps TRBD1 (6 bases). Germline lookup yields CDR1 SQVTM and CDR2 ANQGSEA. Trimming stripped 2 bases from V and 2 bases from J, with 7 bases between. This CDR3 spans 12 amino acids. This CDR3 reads CSVERDTYEQYF. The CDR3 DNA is TGCAGCGTTGAACGGGACACCTACGAGCAGTACTTC.